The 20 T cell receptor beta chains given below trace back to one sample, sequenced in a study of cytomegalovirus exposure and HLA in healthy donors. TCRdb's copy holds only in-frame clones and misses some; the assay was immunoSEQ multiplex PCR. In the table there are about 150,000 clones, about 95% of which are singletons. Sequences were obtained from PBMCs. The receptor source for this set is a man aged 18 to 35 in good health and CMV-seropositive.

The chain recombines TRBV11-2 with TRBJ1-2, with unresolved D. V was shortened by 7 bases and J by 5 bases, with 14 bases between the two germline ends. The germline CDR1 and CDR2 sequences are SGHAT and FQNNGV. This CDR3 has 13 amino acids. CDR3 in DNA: TGTGCCAGCACCATGGGCCAGGCGTATGGCTACACCTTC. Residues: CASTMGQAYGYTF.

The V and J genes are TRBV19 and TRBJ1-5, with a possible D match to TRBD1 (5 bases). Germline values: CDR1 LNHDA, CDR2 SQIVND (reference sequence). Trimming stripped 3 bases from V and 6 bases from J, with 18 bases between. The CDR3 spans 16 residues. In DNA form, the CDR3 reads TGTGCCAGTAGTATCCCGGCCCTGGGGCTTGGTCAGCCCCAGCATTTT. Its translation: CASSIPALGLGQPQHF.

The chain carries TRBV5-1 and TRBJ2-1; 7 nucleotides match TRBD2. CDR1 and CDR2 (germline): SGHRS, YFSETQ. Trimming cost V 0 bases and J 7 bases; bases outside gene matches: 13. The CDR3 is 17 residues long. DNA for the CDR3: TGCGCCAGCAGCTTGGCCCCGTCTCCGGGAGGTGGAAATGAGCAGTTCTTC. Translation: CASSLAPSPGGGNEQFF.

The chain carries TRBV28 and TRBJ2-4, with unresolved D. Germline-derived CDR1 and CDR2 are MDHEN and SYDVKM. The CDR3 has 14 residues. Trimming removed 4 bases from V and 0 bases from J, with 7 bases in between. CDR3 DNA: TGTGCCAGCAGTTATCCTTCAGCCAAAAACATTCAGTACTTC. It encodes CASSYPSAKNIQYF. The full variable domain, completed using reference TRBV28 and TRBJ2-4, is DVKVTQSSRYLVKRTGEKVFLECVQDMDHENMFWYRQDPGLGLRLIYFSYDVKMKEKGDIPEGYSVSREKKERFSLILESASTNQTSMYLCASSYPSAKNIQYFGAGTRLSVL.

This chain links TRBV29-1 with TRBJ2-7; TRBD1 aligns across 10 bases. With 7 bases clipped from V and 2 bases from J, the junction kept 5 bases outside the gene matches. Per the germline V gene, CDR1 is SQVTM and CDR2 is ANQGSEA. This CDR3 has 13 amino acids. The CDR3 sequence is CSARQGATYEQYF. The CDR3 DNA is TGCAGCGCAAGACAGGGGGCGACCTACGAGCAGTACTTC.

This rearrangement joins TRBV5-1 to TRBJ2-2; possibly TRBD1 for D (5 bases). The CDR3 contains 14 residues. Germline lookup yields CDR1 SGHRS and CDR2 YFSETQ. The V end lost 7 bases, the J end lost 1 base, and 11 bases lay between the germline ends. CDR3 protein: CASGGGQNTGELFF. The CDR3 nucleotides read TGCGCCAGCGGCGGTGGACAGAACACCGGGGAGCTGTTTTTT.

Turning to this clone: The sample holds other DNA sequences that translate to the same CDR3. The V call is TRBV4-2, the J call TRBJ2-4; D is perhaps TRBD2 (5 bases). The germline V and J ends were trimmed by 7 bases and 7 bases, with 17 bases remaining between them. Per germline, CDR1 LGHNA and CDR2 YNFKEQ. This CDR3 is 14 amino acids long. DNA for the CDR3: TGTGCCAGCACCTCGGTGGGGAGAGGGAACATTCAGTACTTC. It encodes CASTSVGRGNIQYF.

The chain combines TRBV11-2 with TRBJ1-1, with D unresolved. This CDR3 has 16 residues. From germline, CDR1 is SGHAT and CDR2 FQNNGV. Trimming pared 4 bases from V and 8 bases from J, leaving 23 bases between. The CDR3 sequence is CASSSVKATDLAEAFF. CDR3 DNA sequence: TGTGCCAGCAGCTCCGTCAAGGCTACTGACCTAGCCGAAGCTTTCTTT.

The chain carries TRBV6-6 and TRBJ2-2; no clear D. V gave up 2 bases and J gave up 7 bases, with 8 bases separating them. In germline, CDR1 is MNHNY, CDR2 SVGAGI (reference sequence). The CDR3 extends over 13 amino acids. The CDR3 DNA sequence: TGTGCCAGCAGTTACGTGTTCCTCGGGGAGCTGTTTTTT. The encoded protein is CASSYVFLGELFF.

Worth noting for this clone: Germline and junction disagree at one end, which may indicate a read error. CDR3 DNA: TGTGCCAGCAGTAACTCGAGACTAGCGAGTTACGAGCAGTACTTC. The encoded protein is CASSNSRLASYEQYF. The chain carries TRBV6-5 and TRBJ2-7, with TRBD2 matching over 8 bases. Germline values: CDR1 MNHEY, CDR2 SVGAGI. This CDR3 has 15 residues.

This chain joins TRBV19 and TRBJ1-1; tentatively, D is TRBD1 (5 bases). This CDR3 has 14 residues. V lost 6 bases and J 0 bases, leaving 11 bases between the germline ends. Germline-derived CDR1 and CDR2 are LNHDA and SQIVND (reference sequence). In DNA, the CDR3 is TGTGCCAGTAGAGTGACAGCTATGAACACTGAAGCTTTCTTT. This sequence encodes CASRVTAMNTEAFF.

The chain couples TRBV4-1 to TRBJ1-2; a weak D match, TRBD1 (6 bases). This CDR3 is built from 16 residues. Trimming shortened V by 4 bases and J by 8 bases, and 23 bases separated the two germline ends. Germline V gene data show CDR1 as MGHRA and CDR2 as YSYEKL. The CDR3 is CASSPGHLRDFGGYTF. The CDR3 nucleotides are TGCGCCAGCAGCCCGGGACATCTCCGGGATTTTGGAGGCTACACCTTC.

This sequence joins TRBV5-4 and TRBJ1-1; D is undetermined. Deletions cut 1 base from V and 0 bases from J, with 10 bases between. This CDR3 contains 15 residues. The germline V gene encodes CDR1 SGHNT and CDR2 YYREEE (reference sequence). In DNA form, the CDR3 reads TGTGCCAGCAGCTTGAAGCGGAGCATGAACACTGAAGCTTTCTTT. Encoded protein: CASSLKRSMNTEAFF.

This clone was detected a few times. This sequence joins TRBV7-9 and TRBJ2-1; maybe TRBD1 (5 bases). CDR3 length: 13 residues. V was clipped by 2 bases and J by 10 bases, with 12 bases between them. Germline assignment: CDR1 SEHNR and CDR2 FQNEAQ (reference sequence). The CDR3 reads CASSLNTGSEQFF. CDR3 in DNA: TGTGCCAGCAGCTTAAACACAGGATCGGAGCAGTTCTTC.

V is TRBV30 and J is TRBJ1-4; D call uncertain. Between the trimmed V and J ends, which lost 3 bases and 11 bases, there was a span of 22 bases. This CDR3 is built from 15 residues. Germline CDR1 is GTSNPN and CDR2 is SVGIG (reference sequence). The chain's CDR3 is CAWSTPPGGFWKLFF. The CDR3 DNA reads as TGTGCCTGGAGCACCCCCCCCGGTGGTTTTTGGAAACTGTTTTTT.

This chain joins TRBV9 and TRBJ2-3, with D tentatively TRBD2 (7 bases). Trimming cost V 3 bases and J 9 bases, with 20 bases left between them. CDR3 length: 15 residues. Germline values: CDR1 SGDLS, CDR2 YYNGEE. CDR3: CASSEGGRELPTQYF. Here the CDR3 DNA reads TGTGCCAGCAGCGAGGGGGGGCGGGAGCTCCCAACGCAGTATTTT.

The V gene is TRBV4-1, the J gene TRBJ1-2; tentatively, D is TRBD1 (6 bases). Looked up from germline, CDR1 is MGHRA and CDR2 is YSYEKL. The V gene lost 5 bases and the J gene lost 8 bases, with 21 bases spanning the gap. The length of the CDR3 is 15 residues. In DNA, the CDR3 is TGCGCCAGCAGCTCCCATATCGGGGCAGGGGACGGCTACACCTTC. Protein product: CASSSHIGAGDGYTF.

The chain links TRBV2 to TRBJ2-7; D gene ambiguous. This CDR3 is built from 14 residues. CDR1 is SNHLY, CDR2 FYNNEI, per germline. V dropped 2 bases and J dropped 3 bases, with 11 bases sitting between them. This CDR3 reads CASSEQASGYEQYF. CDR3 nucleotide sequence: TGTGCCAGCAGTGAACAGGCCTCCGGCTACGAGCAGTACTTC.

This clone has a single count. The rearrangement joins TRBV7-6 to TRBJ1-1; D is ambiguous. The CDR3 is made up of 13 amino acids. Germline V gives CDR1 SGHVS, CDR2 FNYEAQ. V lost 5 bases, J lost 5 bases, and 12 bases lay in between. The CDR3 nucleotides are TGTGCCAGCAGCCGCGACGCGGGAACTGAAGCTTTCTTT. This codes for CASSRDAGTEAFF. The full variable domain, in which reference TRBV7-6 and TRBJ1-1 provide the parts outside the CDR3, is GAGVSQSPRYKVTKRGQDVALRCDPISGHVSLYWYRQALGQGPEFLTYFNYEAQQDKSGLPNDRFSAERPEGSISTLTIQRTEQRDSAMYRCASSRDAGTEAFFGQGTRLTVV.

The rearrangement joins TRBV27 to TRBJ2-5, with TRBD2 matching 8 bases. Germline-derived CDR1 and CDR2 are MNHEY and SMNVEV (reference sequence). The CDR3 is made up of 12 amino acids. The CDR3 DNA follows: TGTGTGAGCGGGGGTATAGTGGAGACCCAGTACTTC. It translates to CVSGGIVETQYF.